These 31 T cell receptor delta chains were sequenced from one sample in a study of Vδ1+ human thymocytes. Extracted RNA was reverse transcribed into cDNA. The CDR3 regions were amplified by multiplex PCR from V-gene primers to a constant-region primer. TCRdb reprocessed the multiplex PCR reads through CATT. The sample lists about 75,000 delta-chain clones, approximately 34% seen once, with roughly 0.25% in the top ten. Antigens of these TCRs are unknown. Overall study results and limits: Thymic TRG and TRD repertoires appeared highly polyclonal, with Gaussian CDR3 length distributions.

The material sequenced was Vdelta1+ gamma-delta thymocytes from the thymus. As for subset: FACS-sorted CD3+ TCRalphabeta- TCRVdelta1+ TCRVdelta2- thymocytes. These receptors all come from a boy younger than two who had congenital heart surgery.

The chain is built from TRDV1 and TRDJ1; 9 bases are shared with TRDD3. J lost 0 bases, V lost 9 bases, and 20 bases had no gene match. Germline CDR1 is TSWWSYY and CDR2 is QGS. The CDR3 covers 19 residues. CDR3 loop: CALTSFLSSGGSYTDKLIF. CDR3 nucleotide sequence: TGTGCTCTGACCTCCTTCCTTTCGTCTGGGGGATCATACACCGATAAACTCATCTTT.

The chain has TRDV1 and TRDJ1; 8 bases are shared with TRDD3. The CDR3 length is 17 residues. The V segment lost 4 bases and the J segment 11 bases; nucleotides outside the gene matches: 21. Germline lookup yields CDR1 TSWWSYY and CDR2 QGS. The CDR3: CALGVRHEYWGEGSLIF. CDR3 bases: TGTGCTCTTGGGGTTCGACACGAGTACTGGGGGGAGGGCTCTCTCATCTTT.

This clone appeared a few times. This rearrangement joins TRDV1 to TRDJ1; 7 nucleotides agree with TRDD3. From germline, CDR1 is TSWWSYY and CDR2 QGS. The V segment lost 3 bases and the J segment 8 bases; nucleotides outside the gene matches: 18. CDR3 length: 17 amino acids. CDR3 loop: CALGDPGVSGGLGKLIF. The CDR3, as DNA: TGTGCTCTTGGGGACCCAGGGGTTAGTGGGGGACTGGGGAAACTCATCTTT.

This clone was recorded a few times. This rearrangement joins TRDV1 to TRDJ1, with 13 bases that match TRDD3. CDR3 length: 22 amino acids. Germline V gene data show CDR1 as TSWWSYY and CDR2 as QGS. The V and J ends lost 3 bases and 2 bases, in that order; junction bases with no gene match: 21. The CDR3: CALGDTALSYGTGGYATDKLIF. The DNA of the CDR3 is TGTGCTCTTGGGGACACCGCCTTATCCTACGGTACTGGGGGATACGCAACCGATAAACTCATCTTT.

This clone has a handful of counts. The chain links TRDV1 to TRDJ1, with 7 bases identical to TRDD3. Trimming took 6 bases from V and 2 from J; bases not matched to a gene: 21. This CDR3 region has 19 residues. The V gene's germline CDR1 is TSWWSYY and CDR2 QGS. The CDR3 is CALGTYRTGVDCLTDKLIF. In DNA form, the CDR3 reads TGTGCTCTTGGTACCTACCGAACTGGGGTTGACTGCTTAACCGATAAACTCATCTTT.

Turning to this clone: The sample contains more than one DNA sequence encoding this CDR3. The rearrangement links TRDV1 to TRDJ1; no firm D call. This CDR3 contains 14 residues. From germline, CDR1 is TSWWSYY and CDR2 QGS. Trimming left V 1 base short and J 0 bases short, with 6 bases between. In DNA form, the CDR3 reads TGTGCTCTTGGGGAACGTGGGTACACCGATAAACTCATCTTT. It is translated as CALGERGYTDKLIF.

This clone was seen more than once but under ten times. This chain uses TRDV1 with TRDJ1, with TRDD3 matching over 8 bases. Germline CDR1 TSWWSYY, CDR2 QGS. This CDR3 is 21 amino acids long. Unmatched junction bases numbered 20, after V lost 2 bases and J lost 0 bases. The CDR3 spells CALGESTGCLTGGYHTDKLIF. The CDR3, as DNA: TGTGCTCTTGGGGAATCCACCGGATGCCTAACTGGGGGGTACCACACCGATAAACTCATCTTT.

The chain links TRDV1 to TRDJ1; 10 bases fit TRDD3. With V trimmed by 0 bases and J by 0 bases, 13 bases remained unmatched. Germline assignment: CDR1 TSWWSYY and CDR2 QGS. The length of the CDR3 is 20 residues. CDR3 coding DNA: TGTGCTCTTGGGGAACTCACCCGGTTACTGGGGGATTACTACACCGATAAACTCATCTTT. Translated, it gives CALGELTRLLGDYYTDKLIF.

This clone has more than one count but fewer than ten. The chain combines TRDV1 with TRDJ1; TRDD2 matches 9 bases. The CDR3 loop spans 24 amino acids. After removal of 4 bases from V and 1 base from J, the junction contained 31 bases not matched to a gene. Germline CDR1 is TSWWSYY and CDR2 is QGS. The CDR3 protein is CALGGSLGAFLRRIHLRPTDKLIF. In nucleotides, the CDR3 is TGTGCTCTTGGGGGGTCCCTAGGGGCCTTCCTACGTAGGATACACCTCCGGCCCACCGATAAACTCATCTTT.

This chain joins TRDV1 and TRDJ1; a possible D gene is TRDD3 (6 bases). The germline V gene has CDR1 TSWWSYY and CDR2 QGS. The CDR3 consists of 20 residues. V shed 2 bases and J shed 0 bases, with 25 bases lying between them. CDR3 loop: CALGEIPTWGSGVHTDKLIF. CDR3 coding DNA: TGTGCTCTTGGGGAAATCCCAACCTGGGGATCGGGGGTGCACACCGATAAACTCATCTTT.

The V call is TRDV1, the J call TRDJ1; D could derive from TRDD2 or TRDD3 (5 bases each). The CDR3 spans 19 residues. V lost 0 bases and J lost 0, with 20 bases in between. Germline CDR1 is TSWWSYY and CDR2 is QGS. CDR3 residues: CALGELLPLRSGYTDKLIF. CDR3 coding DNA: TGTGCTCTTGGGGAACTGCTTCCCCTCAGGTCGGGATACACCGATAAACTCATCTTT.

As concerns this clone: Compared with germline, one end of the junction differs, possibly owing to a read error. The chain links TRDV2 to TRDJ3; TRDD3 agrees at 11 bases. The CDR3 contains 19 residues. Germline CDR1 is GEAIGNYY and CDR2 is EKD. The CDR3 reads CACDTAGGYYSWDTRQVFF. As DNA, the CDR3 is TGTGCCTGTGACACGGCTGGGGGATACTACTCCTGGGACACCCGACAGGTGTTTTTC.

This clone was observed a few times. This chain uses TRDV1 with TRDJ1, with D unclear. V was trimmed by 1 base and J by 6 bases, leaving 27 bases between them. From germline, CDR1 is TSWWSYY and CDR2 QGS. The CDR3 runs 19 residues. CDR3 nucleotide sequence: TGTGCTCTTGGGGAACCGCCTTTGGGCTTTTGGCATTGTGACTATAAACTCATCTTT. It encodes CALGEPPLGFWHCDYKLIF.

Regarding this clone: Other DNA sequences of this sample code for an identical CDR3. This sequence joins TRDV1 and TRDJ1; 8 bases are shared with TRDD3. With 1 base clipped from V and 9 bases from J, the junction kept 16 bases outside the gene matches. The CDR3 is 17 amino acids. From germline, CDR1 is TSWWSYY and CDR2 QGS. The DNA of the CDR3 is TGTGCTCTTGGGGAACGAGACGTGGGATACGCTGATAGGGAACTCATCTTT. Protein: CALGERDVGYADRELIF.

The V call is TRDV1, the J call TRDJ1; 13 nucleotides line up with TRDD3. Germline CDR1 and CDR2: TSWWSYY and QGS. The CDR3 extends over 19 amino acids. J was trimmed by 9 bases and V by 4 bases; bases with no gene match: 20. The CDR3 DNA reads TGTGCTCTTGGGGCCAATTCTCCCCCCCTAACTGGGGGATACGTGCAACTCATCTTT. Protein sequence: CALGANSPPLTGGYVQLIF.

The chain is built from TRDV1 and TRDJ1; 8 bases line up with TRDD3. This CDR3 contains 18 residues. V shed 4 bases, J shed 0 bases, and the junction held 13 bases outside the gene matches. Germline V CDR1 and CDR2: TSWWSYY, QGS. The CDR3 DNA follows: TGTGCTCTTGGGGGACCCTACTCTGGGGGACGTAACACCGATAAACTCATCTTT. It yields the protein CALGGPYSGGRNTDKLIF.

The gene calls are TRDV1 and TRDJ1, with D maybe TRDD2 (5 bases). The CDR3 extends over 21 amino acids. V dropped 0 bases and J dropped 0 bases, with 26 bases sitting between them. Germline CDR1 and CDR2: TSWWSYY and QGS. This CDR3 is CALGELHSSLTGAGNTDKLIF. The CDR3 DNA reads TGTGCTCTTGGGGAACTCCATTCCTCCCTTACCGGCGCCGGGAACACCGATAAACTCATCTTT.

In regard to this clone: This specimen includes other DNA sequences encoding the same CDR3. The chain has TRDV1 and TRDJ1; 10 bases are shared with TRDD3. CDR1 and CDR2 (germline): TSWWSYY, QGS. The CDR3 contains 22 residues. The V and J ends lost 2 bases and 0 bases, in that order; junction bases with no gene match: 21. The CDR3 here is CALGESFPTLGDKYLYTDKLIF. CDR3 bases: TGTGCTCTTGGGGAATCCTTTCCTACGCTGGGGGATAAATACCTGTACACCGATAAACTCATCTTT.

This clone was seen a few times. Distinct nucleotide sequences in the sample also encode this CDR3. The genes are TRDV1 and TRDJ1, with D maybe TRDD3 (5 bases). Trimming stripped 6 bases from V and 0 bases from J, with 14 bases between. Germline V gives CDR1 TSWWSYY, CDR2 QGS. The CDR3 length is 15 residues. The CDR3 sequence is CALGVRTGYTDKLIF. For the CDR3, the DNA is TGTGCTCTTGGCGTTCGTACGGGATACACCGATAAACTCATCTTT.

J is TRDJ1 and V is TRDV1; 13 positions match TRDD3. Germline CDR1 is TSWWSYY and CDR2 is QGS. The V and J ends lost 0 bases and 3 bases, in that order; junction bases with no gene match: 25. The CDR3 is 24 amino acids. CDR3 residues: CALGELCPYDQYWGIRIVPDKLIF. DNA of the CDR3: TGTGCTCTTGGGGAACTTTGTCCCTACGACCAGTACTGGGGGATACGAATTGTGCCCGATAAACTCATCTTT.

This clone was seen only a few times. The rearrangement uses TRDV1 and TRDJ1; TRDD3 agrees at 9 bases. The CDR3 runs to 18 residues. Germline V lookup: CDR1 TSWWSYY, CDR2 QGS. V gave up 1 base and J gave up 3 bases; unmatched junction bases: 12. As DNA, the CDR3 is TGTGCTCTTGGGGAACCGGGACGGAGGGGATACGGCGCCGATAAACTCATCTTT. Translation: CALGEPGRRGYGADKLIF.

As to this clone: One junction end does not reproduce the germline sequence, and a read error may be involved. The chain couples TRDV1 to TRDJ1; 7 bases fit TRDD2. Germline V gene sequence: CDR1 TSWWSYY, CDR2 QGS. This CDR3 is built from 20 residues. CDR3 amino acids: CALGFFGRSYGRRQVDKLIF. CDR3 nucleotides: TGTGCTCTTGGGTTCTTTGGGCGTTCCTACGGCCGGCGTCAGGTCGATAAGCTCATCTTT.

This clone was counted only a few times. The rearrangement links TRDV1 to TRDJ1; 9 bases are shared with TRDD3. The J segment lost 3 bases and the V segment lost 2 bases, leaving 13 bases of the junction unmatched. The CDR3 runs to 18 residues. Germline loops: CDR1 TSWWSYY, CDR2 QGS. CDR3 nucleotide sequence: TGTGCTCTTGGGGAATTCACCTACGGGCTGGGGGATGCCGATAAACTCATCTTT. Translating gives CALGEFTYGLGDADKLIF.

This sequence joins TRDV1 and TRDJ1; perhaps TRDD3 as D (6 bases). With 0 bases removed from V and 0 bases from J, the gap between germline ends came to 29 bases. Germline CDR1 reads TSWWSYY; CDR2 reads QGS. CDR3 length: 22 residues. Written as DNA, the CDR3 is TGTGCTCTTGGGGAACTGGCTTGGCCAGTACTGGGTCCTCAACGGGACACCGATAAACTCATCTTT. Amino acids: CALGELAWPVLGPQRDTDKLIF.

V and J are TRDV3 and TRDJ1; TRDD3 matches at 13 bases. This CDR3 is 21 amino acids long. V dropped 2 bases and J dropped 0; count of bases not matched to a gene: 21. Germline loops: CDR1 TVYSNPD, CDR2 GDNSRS (reference sequence). CDR3 in amino acids: CAFFVFSRTGGYARYTDKLIF. Written as DNA, the CDR3 is TGTGCCTTTTTTGTTTTTTCTCGTACTGGGGGATACGCTAGATACACCGATAAACTCATCTTT.

The rearrangement uses TRDV1 and TRDJ1, with 8 positions matching TRDD3. The CDR3 covers 19 residues. V trimming: 0 bases; J trimming: 0 bases; junction bases outside the gene matches: 12. CDR1 TSWWSYY and CDR2 QGS come from the germline V gene. In nucleotides, the CDR3 is TGTGCTCTTGGGGAACTTTCTCTGTGGGATACGGGTTACACCGATAAACTCATCTTT. Protein sequence: CALGELSLWDTGYTDKLIF.

This chain joins TRDV1 and TRDJ1, with 7 bases fitting TRDD3. The germline CDR1 and CDR2 sequences are TSWWSYY and QGS. The CDR3 runs 22 residues. V trimming: 1 base; J trimming: 2 bases; junction bases outside the gene matches: 25. This CDR3 is CALGEPPDFRPPLLGYTDKLIF. CDR3 bases: TGTGCTCTTGGGGAACCCCCCGATTTTAGGCCCCCCTTACTGGGGTATACCGATAAACTCATCTTT.

This clone was observed a single time. In the same sample, other DNA sequences code for this CDR3. The chain uses TRDV1 and TRDJ1, with unresolved D. Trimming removed 1 base from V and 0 bases from J, with 15 bases in between. Germline V lookup: CDR1 TSWWSYY, CDR2 QGS. This CDR3 has 17 amino acids. The CDR3 DNA reads TGTGCTCTTGGGGAACCGGACCATACCCGGTACACCGATAAACTCATCTTT. Amino acids: CALGEPDHTRYTDKLIF.

With respect to this clone: A much bigger clone sits one base away, suggesting this may be a read error. The V gene is TRDV2, the J gene TRDJ1; 8 nucleotides agree with TRDD3. CDR3 length: 18 amino acids. Trimming at V came to 5 bases and at J to 0 bases, leaving 16 bases not matched to a gene. Germline loops: CDR1 GEAIGNYY, CDR2 EKD. In DNA form, the CDR3 reads TGTGCCTGTGCCCCCCGGCTGGGGGACTTCCCGTACACCGATAAACTCATCTTT. It is translated as CACAPRLGDFPYTDKLIF.

This rearrangement joins TRDV1 to TRDJ1, with 13 nucleotides matching TRDD3. Germline-derived CDR1 and CDR2 are TSWWSYY and QGS. The CDR3 sequence is 22 residues long. Losses at the gene ends were 3 bases for V and 3 bases for J; bases not matched to a gene: 22. CDR3 in amino acids: CALGDFVKWSNWGIRSPDKLIF. CDR3 nucleotides: TGTGCTCTTGGGGATTTTGTGAAGTGGAGTAACTGGGGGATACGGAGCCCCGATAAACTCATCTTT.

This chain uses TRDV2 with TRDJ1; 11 bases map to TRDD3. This CDR3 is 17 amino acids long. V lost 5 bases, J lost 6 bases, and 16 bases stayed unmatched. The V gene's germline CDR1 is GEAIGNYY and CDR2 EKD. This chain's CDR3 is CACVFGGNGGYGHKLIF. The CDR3 DNA is TGTGCCTGTGTCTTTGGGGGTAATGGGGGATACGGCCATAAACTCATCTTT.